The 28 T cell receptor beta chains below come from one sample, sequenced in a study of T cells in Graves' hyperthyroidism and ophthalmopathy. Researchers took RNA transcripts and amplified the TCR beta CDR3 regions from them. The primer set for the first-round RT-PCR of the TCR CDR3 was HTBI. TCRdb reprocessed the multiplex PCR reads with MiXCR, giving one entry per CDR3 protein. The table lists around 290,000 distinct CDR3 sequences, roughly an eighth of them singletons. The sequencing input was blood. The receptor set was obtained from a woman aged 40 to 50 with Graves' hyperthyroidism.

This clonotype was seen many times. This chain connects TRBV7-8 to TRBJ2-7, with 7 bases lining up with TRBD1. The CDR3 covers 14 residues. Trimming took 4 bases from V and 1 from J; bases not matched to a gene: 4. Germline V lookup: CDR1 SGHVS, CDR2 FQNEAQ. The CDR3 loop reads CASSSGGRSYEQYF. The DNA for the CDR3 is TGTGCCAGCAGCTCAGGGGGAAGGTCCTACGAGCAGTACTTC.

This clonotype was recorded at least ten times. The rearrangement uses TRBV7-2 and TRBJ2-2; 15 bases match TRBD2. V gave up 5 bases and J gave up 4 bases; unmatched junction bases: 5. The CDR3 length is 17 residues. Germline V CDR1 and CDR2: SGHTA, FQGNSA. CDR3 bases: TGTGCCAGCAGCCCCCCGGGACTAGCGGGAGGCACCGGGGAGCTGTTTTTT. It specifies CASSPPGLAGGTGELFF.

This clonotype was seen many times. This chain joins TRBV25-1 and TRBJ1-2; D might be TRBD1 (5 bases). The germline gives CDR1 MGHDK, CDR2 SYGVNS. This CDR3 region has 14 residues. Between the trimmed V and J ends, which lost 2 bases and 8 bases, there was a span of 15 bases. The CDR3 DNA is TGTGCCAGCAGTGAAGCGGGGGATGTAGGGGGCTACACCTTC. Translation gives CASSEAGDVGGYTF.

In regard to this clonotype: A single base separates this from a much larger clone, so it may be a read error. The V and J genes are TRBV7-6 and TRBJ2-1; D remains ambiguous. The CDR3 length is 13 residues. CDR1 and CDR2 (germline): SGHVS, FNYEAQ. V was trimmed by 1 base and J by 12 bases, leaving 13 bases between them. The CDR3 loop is CASSLGSVAGQFF. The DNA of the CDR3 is TGTGCCAGCAGCTTAGGGTCCGTGGCTGGGCAGTTCTTC.

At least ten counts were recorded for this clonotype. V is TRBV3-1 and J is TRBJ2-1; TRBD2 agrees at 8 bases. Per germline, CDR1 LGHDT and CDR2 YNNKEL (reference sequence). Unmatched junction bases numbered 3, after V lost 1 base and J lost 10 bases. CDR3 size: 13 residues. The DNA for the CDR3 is TGTGCCAGCAGCCAAGTTCCTAGCGGGGAGCAGTTCTTC. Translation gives CASSQVPSGEQFF.

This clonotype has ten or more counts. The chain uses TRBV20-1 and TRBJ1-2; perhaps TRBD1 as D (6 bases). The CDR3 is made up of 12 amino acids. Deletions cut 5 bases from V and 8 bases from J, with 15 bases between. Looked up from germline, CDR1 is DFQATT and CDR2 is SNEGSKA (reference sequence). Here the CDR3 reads CSAGSNRDGYTF. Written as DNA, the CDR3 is TGCAGTGCTGGCTCCAACAGGGACGGCTACACCTTC.

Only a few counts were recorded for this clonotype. This chain's CDR3 is CSVDGPLAGRRSSTDTQYF. The CDR3 nucleotides are TGCAGCGTTGATGGGCCTCTAGCGGGACGGCGATCTAGCACAGATACGCAGTATTTT. The chain combines TRBV29-1 with TRBJ2-3; the match to TRBD2 covers 9 bases. CDR1 and CDR2 from the germline V gene are SQVTM and ANQGSEA. Trimming cost V 3 bases and J 0 bases; bases outside gene matches: 16. The CDR3 spans 19 residues.

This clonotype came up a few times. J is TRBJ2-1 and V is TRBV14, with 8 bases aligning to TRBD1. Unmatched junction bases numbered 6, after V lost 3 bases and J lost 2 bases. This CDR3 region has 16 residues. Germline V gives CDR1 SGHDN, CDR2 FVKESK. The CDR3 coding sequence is TGTGCCAGCAGCCAGACGAAGACAGGGGCCTACAATGAGCAGTTCTTC. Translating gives CASSQTKTGAYNEQFF. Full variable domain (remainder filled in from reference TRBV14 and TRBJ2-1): EAGVTQFPSHSVIEKGQTVTLRCDPISGHDNLYWYRRVMGKEIKFLLHFVKESKQDESGMPNNRFLAERTGGTYSTLKVQPAELEDSGVYFCASSQTKTGAYNEQFFGPGTRLTVL.

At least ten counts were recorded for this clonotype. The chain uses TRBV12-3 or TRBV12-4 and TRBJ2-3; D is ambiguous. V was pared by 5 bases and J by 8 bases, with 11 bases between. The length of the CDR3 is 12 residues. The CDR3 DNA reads TGTGCCAGCAGTGCAGCGCAGAGTACGCAGTATTTT. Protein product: CASSAAQSTQYF.

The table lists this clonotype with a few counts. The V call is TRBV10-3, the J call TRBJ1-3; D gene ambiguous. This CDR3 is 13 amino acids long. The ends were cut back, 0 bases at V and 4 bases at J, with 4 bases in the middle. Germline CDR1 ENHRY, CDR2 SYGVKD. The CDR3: CAISESEGNTIYF. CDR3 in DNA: TGTGCCATCAGTGAGTCGGAAGGAAACACCATATATTTT.

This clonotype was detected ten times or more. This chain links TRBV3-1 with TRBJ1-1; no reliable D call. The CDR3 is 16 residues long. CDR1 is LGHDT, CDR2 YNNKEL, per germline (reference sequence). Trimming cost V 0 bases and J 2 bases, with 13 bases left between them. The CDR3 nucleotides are TGTGCCAGCAGCCAAGAGGGTCACGGAAAAAACACTGAAGCTTTCTTT. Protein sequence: CASSQEGHGKNTEAFF.

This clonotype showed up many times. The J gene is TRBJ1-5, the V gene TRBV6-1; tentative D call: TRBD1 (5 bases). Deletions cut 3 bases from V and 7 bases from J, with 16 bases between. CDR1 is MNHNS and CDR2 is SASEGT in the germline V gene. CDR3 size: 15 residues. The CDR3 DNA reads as TGTGCCAGCAGTGAGGGGTCGGCAGGGCGGCAGCCCCAGCATTTT. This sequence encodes CASSEGSAGRQPQHF.

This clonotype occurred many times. CDR3 coding DNA: TGTGCCAGCTCACCAGAGACAAAGAATGAGCAGTTCTTC. Its translation is CASSPETKNEQFF. The gene calls are TRBV18 and TRBJ2-1; D not resolved. The germline V and J ends were trimmed by 2 bases and 7 bases, with 9 bases remaining between them. This CDR3 has 13 amino acids. Per germline, CDR1 KGHSH and CDR2 LQKENI. Filled out from reference TRBV18 and TRBJ2-1, the complete variable domain reads NAGVMQNPRHLVRRRGQEARLRCSPMKGHSHVYWYRQLPEEGLKFMVYLQKENIIDESGMPKERFSAEFPKEGPSILRIQQVVRGDSAAYFCASSPETKNEQFFGPGTRLTVL.

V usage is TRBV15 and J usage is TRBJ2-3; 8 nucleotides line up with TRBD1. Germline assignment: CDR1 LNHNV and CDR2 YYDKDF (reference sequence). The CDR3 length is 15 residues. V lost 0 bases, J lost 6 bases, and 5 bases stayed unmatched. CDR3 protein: CATSREQGGLDTQYF. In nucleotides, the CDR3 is TGTGCCACCAGCAGAGAACAGGGGGGCCTGGATACGCAGTATTTT.

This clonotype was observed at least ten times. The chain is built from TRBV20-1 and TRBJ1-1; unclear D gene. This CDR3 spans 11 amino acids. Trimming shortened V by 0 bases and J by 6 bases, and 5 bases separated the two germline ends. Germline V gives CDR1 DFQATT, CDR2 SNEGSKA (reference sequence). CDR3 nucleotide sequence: TGCAGTGCTAGAGATCTACCTGAAGCTTTCTTT. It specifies CSARDLPEAFF.

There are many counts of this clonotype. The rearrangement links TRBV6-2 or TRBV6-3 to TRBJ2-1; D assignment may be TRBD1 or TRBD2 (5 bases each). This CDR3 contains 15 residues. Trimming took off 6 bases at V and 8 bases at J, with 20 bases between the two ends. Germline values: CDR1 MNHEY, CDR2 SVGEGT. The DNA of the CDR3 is TGTGCCAGCAGCTCCCCATCCCCCGGGGCGGATGAGCAGTTCTTC. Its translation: CASSSPSPGADEQFF.

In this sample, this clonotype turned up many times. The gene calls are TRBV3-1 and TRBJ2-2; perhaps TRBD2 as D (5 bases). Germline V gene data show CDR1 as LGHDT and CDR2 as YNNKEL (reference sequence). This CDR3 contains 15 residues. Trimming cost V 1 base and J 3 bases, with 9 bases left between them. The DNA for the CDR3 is TGTGCCAGCAGCCAAGTGAGGGAGTACACCGGGGAGCTGTTTTTT. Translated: CASSQVREYTGELFF.

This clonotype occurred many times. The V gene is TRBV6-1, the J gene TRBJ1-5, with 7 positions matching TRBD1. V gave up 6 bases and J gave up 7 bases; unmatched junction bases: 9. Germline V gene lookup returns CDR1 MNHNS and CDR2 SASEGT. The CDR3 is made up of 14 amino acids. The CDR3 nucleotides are TGTGCCAGCAGGGACACAGGGGTTGGGCAGCCCCAGCATTTT. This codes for CASRDTGVGQPQHF.

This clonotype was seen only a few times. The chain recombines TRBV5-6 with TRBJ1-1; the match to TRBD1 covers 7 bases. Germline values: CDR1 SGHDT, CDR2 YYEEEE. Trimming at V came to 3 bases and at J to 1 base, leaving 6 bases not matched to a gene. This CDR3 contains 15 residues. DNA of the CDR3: TGTGCCAGCAGCTCTACAGGGGATTGGAACACTGAAGCTTTCTTT. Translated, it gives CASSSTGDWNTEAFF.

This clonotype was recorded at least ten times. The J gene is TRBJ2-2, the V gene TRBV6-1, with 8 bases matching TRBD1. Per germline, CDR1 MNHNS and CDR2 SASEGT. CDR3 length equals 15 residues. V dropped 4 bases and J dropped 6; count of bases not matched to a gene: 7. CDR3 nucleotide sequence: TGTGCCAGCAGTGTTGGGACAGGTATATCCGGGGAGCTGTTTTTT. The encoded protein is CASSVGTGISGELFF.

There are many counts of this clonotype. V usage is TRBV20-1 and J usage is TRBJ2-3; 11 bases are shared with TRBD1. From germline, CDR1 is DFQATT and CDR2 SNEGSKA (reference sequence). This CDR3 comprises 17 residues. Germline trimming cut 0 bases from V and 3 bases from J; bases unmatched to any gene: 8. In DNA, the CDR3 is TGCAGTGCTAGAGATCTTGGGGGACAGGGGGATACAGATACGCAGTATTTT. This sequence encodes CSARDLGGQGDTDTQYF.

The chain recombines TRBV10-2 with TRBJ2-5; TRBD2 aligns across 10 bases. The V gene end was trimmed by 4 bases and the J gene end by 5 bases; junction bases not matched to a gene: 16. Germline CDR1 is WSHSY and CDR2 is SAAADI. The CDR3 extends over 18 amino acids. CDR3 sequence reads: CASSARLAGAQGGETQYF. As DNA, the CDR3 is TGCGCCAGCAGTGCGCGCCTAGCGGGAGCCCAAGGCGGGGAGACCCAGTACTTC.

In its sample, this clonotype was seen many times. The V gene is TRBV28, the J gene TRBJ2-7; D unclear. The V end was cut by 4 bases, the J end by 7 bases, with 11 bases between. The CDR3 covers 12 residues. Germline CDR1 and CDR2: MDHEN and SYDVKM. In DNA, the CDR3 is TGTGCCAGCAGTTCAAGAGCTCTTGAGCAGTACTTC. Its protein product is CASSSRALEQYF.

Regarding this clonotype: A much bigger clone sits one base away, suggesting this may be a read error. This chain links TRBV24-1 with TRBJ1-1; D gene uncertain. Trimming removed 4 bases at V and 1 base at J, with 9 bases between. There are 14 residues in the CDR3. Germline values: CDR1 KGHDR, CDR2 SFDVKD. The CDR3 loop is CATSDAVGNTEAFF. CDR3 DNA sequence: TGTGCCACCAGTGACGCCGTGGGGAACACTGAAGCTTTCTTT.

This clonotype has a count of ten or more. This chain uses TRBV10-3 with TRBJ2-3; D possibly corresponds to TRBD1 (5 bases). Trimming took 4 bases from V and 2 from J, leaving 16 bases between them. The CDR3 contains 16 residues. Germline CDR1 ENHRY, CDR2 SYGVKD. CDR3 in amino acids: CAISAATGQITDTQYF. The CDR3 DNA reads TGTGCCATCAGTGCGGCGACCGGACAAATCACAGATACGCAGTATTTT.

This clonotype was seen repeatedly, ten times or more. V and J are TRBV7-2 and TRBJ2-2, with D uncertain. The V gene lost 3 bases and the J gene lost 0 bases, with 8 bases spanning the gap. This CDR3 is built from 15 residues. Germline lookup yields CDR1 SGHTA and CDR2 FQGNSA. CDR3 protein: CASSLWSPNTGELFF. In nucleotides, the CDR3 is TGTGCCAGCAGCTTGTGGTCTCCGAACACCGGGGAGCTGTTTTTT. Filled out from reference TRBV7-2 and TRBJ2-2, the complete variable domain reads GAGVSQSPSNKVTEKGKDVELRCDPISGHTALYWYRQSLGQGLEFLIYFQGNSAPDKSGLPSDRFSAERTGGSVSTLTIQRTQQEDSAVYLCASSLWSPNTGELFFGEGSRLTVL.

The CDR3 region has the DNA TGTGCCAGCAGTATGAGGGCTAATGAAAAACTGTTTTTT. Protein product: CASSMRANEKLFF. The J gene is TRBJ1-4, the V gene TRBV12-3 or TRBV12-4, with unresolved D. CDR3 length: 13 amino acids. The V gene lost 5 bases and the J gene lost 3 bases, with 7 bases spanning the gap.

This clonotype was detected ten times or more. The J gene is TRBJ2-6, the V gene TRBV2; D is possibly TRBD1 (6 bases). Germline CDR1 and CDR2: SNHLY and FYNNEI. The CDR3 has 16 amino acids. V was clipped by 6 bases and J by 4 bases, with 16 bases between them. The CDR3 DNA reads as TGTGCCAGCAGGATACAGGGTTCTGTGGGGGCCAACGTCCTGACTTTC. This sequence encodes CASRIQGSVGANVLTF.